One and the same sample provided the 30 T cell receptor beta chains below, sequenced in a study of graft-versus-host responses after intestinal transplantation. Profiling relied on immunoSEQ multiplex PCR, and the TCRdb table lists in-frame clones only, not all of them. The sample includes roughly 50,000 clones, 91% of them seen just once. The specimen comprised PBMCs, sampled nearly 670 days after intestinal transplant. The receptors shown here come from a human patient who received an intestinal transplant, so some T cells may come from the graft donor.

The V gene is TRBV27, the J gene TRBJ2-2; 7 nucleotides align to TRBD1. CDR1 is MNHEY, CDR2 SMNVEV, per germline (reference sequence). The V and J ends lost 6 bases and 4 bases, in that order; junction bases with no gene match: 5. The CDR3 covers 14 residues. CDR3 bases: TGTGCCAGCAGAGTTACAGGGGTCACCGGGGAGCTGTTTTTT. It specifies CASRVTGVTGELFF.

This chain's CDR3 is CASSPPGANYEQYF. As DNA, the CDR3 is TGTGCCAGCAGTCCCCCGGGGGCCAACTACGAGCAGTACTTC. This chain connects TRBV28 to TRBJ2-7; either TRBD1 or TRBD2 may supply D (6 bases each). The germline V gene has CDR1 MDHEN and CDR2 SYDVKM. V dropped 5 bases and J dropped 3 bases, with 14 bases sitting between them. The CDR3 contains 14 residues.

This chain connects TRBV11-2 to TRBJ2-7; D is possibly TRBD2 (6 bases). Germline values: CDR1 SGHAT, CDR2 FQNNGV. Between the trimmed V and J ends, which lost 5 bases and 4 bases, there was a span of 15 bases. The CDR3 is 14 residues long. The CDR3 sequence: CASSPEREVYEQYF. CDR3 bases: TGTGCCAGCAGCCCGGAAAGGGAGGTGTACGAGCAGTACTTC.

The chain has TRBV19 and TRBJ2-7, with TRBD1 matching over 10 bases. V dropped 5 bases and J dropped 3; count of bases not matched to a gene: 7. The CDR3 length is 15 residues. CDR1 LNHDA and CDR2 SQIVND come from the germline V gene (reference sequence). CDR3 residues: CASSGPGQGIYEQYF. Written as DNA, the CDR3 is TGTGCCAGTAGTGGGCCGGGACAGGGGATCTACGAGCAGTACTTC.

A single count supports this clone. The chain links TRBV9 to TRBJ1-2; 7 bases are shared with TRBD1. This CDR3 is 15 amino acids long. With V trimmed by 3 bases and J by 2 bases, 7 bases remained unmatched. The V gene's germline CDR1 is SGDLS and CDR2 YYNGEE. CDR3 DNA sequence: TGTGCCAGCAGCGAGACAGGGCGGAGCAACTATGGCTACACCTTC. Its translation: CASSETGRSNYGYTF.

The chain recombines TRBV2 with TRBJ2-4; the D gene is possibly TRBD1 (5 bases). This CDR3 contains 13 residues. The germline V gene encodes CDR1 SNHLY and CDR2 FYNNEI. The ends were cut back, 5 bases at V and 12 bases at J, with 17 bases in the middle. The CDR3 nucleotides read TGTGCCAGCAGTAAAGGGGTTGCAAAGACTCAGTACTTC. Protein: CASSKGVAKTQYF. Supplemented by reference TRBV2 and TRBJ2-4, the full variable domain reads EPEVTQTPSHQVTQMGQEVILRCVPISNHLYFYWYRQILGQKVEFLVSFYNNEISEKSEIFDDQFSVERPDGSNFTLKIRSTKLEDSAMYFCASSKGVAKTQYFGAGTRLSVL.

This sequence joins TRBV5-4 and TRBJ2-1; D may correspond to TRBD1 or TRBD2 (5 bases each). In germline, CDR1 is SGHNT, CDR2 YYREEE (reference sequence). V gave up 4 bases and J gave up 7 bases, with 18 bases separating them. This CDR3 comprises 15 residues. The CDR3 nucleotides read TGTGCCAGCAGCCGGGACGGGGAAGTGGGAAATGAGCAGTTCTTC. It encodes CASSRDGEVGNEQFF.

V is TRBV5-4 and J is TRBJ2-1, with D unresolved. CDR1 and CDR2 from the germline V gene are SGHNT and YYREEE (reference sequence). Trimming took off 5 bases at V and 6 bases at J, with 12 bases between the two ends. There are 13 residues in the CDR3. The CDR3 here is CASSHNLANEQFF. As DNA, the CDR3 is TGTGCCAGCAGTCACAACCTTGCCAATGAGCAGTTCTTC.

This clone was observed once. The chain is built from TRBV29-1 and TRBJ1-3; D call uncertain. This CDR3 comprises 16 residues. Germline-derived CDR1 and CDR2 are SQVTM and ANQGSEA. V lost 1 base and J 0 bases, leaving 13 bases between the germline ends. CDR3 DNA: TGCAGCGTTGAAGCTCCTAGGCACAACTCTGGAAACACCATATATTTT. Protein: CSVEAPRHNSGNTIYF. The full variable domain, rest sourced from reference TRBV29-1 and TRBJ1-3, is SAVISQKPSRDICQRGTSLTIQCQVDSQVTMMFWYRQQPGQSLTLIATANQGSEATYESGFVIDKFPISRPNLTFSTLTVSNMSPEDSSIYLCSVEAPRHNSGNTIYFGEGSWLTVV.

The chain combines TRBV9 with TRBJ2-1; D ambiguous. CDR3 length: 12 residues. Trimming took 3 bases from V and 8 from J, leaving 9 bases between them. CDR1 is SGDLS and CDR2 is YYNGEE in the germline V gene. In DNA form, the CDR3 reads TGTGCCAGCAGCGCACCCCCCCATGAGCAGTTCTTC. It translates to CASSAPPHEQFF.

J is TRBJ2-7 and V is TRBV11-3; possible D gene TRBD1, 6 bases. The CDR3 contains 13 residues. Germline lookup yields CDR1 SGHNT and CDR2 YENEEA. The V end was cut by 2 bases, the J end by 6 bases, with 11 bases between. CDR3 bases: TGTGCCAGCAGCTTACAGGGGCAAGGCGAGCAGTACTTC. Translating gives CASSLQGQGEQYF.

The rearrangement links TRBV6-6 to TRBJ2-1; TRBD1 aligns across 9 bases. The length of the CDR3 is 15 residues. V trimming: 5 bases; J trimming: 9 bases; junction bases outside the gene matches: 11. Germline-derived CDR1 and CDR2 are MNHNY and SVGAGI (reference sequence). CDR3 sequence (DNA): TGTGCCAGCAGTCGATCTGGGACAGGGATCAGTGAGCAGTTCTTC. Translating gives CASSRSGTGISEQFF.

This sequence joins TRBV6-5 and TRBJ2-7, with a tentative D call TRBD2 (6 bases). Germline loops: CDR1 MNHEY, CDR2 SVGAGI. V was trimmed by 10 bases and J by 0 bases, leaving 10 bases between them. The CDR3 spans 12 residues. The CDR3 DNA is TGTGCCACGGGCGGGAACTCCTACGAGCAGTACTTC. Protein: CATGGNSYEQYF.

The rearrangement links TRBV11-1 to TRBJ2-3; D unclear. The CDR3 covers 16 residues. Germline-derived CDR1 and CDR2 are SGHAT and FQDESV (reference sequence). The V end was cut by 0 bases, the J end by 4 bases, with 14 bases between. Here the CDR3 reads CASSLAGNSAADTQYF. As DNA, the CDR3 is TGTGCCAGCAGCTTAGCGGGTAACTCTGCGGCAGATACGCAGTATTTT.

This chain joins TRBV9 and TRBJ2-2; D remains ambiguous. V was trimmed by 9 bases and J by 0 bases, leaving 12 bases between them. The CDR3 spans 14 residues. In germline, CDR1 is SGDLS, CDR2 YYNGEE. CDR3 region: CATRPGPNTGELFF. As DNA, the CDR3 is TGTGCCACCCGACCTGGACCGAACACCGGGGAGCTGTTTTTT.

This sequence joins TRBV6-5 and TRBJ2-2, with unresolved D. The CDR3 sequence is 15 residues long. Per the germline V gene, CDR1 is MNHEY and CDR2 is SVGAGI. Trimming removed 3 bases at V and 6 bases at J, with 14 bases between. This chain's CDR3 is CASSYRRWSAGELFF. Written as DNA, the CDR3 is TGTGCCAGCAGTTATAGGCGGTGGTCGGCCGGGGAGCTGTTTTTT.

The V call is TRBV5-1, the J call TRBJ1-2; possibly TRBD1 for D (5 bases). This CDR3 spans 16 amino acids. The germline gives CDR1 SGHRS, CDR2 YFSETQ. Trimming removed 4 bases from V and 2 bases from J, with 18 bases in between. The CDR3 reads CASSLGEVGANYGYTF. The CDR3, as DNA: TGCGCCAGCAGCCTTGGGGAGGTTGGGGCGAACTATGGCTACACCTTC.

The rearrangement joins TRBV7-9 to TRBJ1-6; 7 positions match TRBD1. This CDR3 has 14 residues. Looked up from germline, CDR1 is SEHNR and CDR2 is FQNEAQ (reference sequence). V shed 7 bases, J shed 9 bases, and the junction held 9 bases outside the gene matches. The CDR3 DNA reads TGTGCCAGCACCCAATGGGACAGCTCTTCACCCCTCCACTTT. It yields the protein CASTQWDSSSPLHF. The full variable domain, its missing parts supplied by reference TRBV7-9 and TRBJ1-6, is DTGVSQNPRHKITKRGQNVTFRCDPISEHNRLYWYRQTLGQGPEFLTYFQNEAQLEKSRLLSDRFSAERPKGSFSTLEIQRTEQGDSAMYLCASTQWDSSSPLHFGNGTRLTVT.

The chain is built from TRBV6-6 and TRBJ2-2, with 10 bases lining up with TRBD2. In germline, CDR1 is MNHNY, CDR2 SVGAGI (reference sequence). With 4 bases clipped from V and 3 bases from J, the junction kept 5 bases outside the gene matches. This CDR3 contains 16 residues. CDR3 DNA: TGTGCCAGCAGTTCCCCTAGCGGGGGATACACCGGGGAGCTGTTTTTT. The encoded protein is CASSSPSGGYTGELFF.

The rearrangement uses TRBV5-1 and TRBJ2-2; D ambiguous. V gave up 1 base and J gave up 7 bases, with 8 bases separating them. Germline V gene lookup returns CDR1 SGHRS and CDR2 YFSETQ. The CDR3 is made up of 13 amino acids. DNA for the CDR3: TGCGCCAGCAGCTTGCGGACGGGCGGGGAGCTGTTTTTT. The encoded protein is CASSLRTGGELFF.

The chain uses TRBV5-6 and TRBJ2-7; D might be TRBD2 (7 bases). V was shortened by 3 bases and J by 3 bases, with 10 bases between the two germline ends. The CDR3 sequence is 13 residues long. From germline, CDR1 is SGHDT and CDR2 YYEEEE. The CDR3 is CASSWGGSYEQYF. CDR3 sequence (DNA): TGTGCCAGCAGCTGGGGGGGCAGCTACGAGCAGTACTTC.

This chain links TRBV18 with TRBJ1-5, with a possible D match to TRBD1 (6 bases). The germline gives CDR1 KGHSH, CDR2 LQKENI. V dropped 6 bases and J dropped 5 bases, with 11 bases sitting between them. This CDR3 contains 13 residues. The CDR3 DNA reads TGTGCCAGCTCTCAGAACAGGGATCAGCCCCAGCATTTT. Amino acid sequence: CASSQNRDQPQHF.

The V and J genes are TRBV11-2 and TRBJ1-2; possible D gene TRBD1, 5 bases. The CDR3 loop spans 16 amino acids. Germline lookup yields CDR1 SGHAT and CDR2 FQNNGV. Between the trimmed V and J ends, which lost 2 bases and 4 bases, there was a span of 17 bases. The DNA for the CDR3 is TGTGCCAGCAGCTTAACTGGGAGGGACGGCCTCTATGGCTACACCTTC. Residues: CASSLTGRDGLYGYTF.

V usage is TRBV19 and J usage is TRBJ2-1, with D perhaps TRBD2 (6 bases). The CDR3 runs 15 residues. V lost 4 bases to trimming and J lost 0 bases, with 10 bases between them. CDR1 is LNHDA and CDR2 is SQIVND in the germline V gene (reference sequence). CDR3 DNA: TGTGCCAGTAGTAGAGACGGGAGCTCCTACAATGAGCAGTTCTTC. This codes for CASSRDGSSYNEQFF.

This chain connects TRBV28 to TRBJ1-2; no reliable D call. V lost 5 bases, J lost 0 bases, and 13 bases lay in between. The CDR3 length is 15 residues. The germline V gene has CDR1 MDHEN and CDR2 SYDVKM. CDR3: CASSRTLAANYGYTF. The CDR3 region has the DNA TGTGCCAGCAGTCGTACGCTGGCGGCTAACTATGGCTACACCTTC.

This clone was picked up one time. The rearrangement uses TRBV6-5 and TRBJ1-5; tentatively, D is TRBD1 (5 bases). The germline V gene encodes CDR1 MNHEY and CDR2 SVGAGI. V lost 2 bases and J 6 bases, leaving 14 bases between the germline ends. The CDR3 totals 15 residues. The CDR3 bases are TGTGCCAGCAGTTACAGTCAGGGAATTGGTCAGCCCCAGCATTTT. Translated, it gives CASSYSQGIGQPQHF.

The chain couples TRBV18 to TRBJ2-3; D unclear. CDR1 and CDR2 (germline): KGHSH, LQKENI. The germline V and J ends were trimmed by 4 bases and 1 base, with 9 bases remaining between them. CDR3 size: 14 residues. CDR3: CASSLPFGTDTQYF. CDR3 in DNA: TGTGCCAGCTCACTCCCGTTCGGCACAGATACGCAGTATTTT.

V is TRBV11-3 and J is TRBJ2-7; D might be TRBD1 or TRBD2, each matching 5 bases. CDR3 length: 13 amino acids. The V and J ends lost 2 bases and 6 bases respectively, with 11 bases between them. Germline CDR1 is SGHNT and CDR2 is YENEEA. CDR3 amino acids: CASSLRSGREQYF. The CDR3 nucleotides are TGTGCCAGCAGCTTAAGGTCGGGGCGCGAGCAGTACTTC.

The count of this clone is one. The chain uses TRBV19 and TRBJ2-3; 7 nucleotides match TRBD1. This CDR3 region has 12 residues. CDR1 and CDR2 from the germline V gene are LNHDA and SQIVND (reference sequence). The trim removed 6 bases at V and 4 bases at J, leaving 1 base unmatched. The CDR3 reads CASRDRPDTQYF. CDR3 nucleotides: TGTGCCAGTAGGGACAGGCCAGATACGCAGTATTTT.

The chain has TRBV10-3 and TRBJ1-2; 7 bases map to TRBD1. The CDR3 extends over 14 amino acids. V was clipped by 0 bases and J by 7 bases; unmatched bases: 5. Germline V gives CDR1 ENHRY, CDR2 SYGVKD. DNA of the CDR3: TGTGCCATCAGTGAGTCGCCAGGGGGAGGTGGCTACACCTTC. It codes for CAISESPGGGGYTF.